The present T cell receptor (beta chain) was sequenced within a study of cytomegalovirus exposure and HLA in healthy donors. This clone was detected only once. Its target is not known. The study, taken as a whole, reports: Cytomegalovirus-associated TCR beta chains were listed, numbering under 200.

CDR1 is SGHTA, CDR2 FQGNSA, per germline. V lost 7 bases to trimming and J lost 3 bases, with 11 bases between them. The CDR3 consists of 13 residues. The study ran its PCR with 60 Vbeta and 13 Jbeta primers. Data came from immunoSEQ multiplex PCR; TCRdb stores just in-frame clones and leaves some out. The profile shows about 240,000 clones, more than 75% of them singletons. This TCR was sampled from a girl aged 2 to 9 in good health and CMV-seronegative. The sample taken for sequencing was PBMCs. The chain recombines TRBV7-2 with TRBJ2-3; D ambiguous. The DNA of the CDR3 is TGTGCCAGCATCAGAGCGTGGACAGATACGCAGTATTTT. Its translation: CASIRAWTDTQYF.